The 19 T cell receptor beta chains below come from one sample, sequenced in a study of OX40 agonist ivuxolimab in advanced cancers. Assay used: immunoSEQ multiplex PCR; TCRdb lists only in-frame clones, some missing. The table shows fewer than 100,000 clones, with approximately 89% occurring only once. Source: CD4+ or CD8+ T cells sorted from blood, taken in a trial of the OX40 agonist ivuxolimab. The source is an adult with an advanced solid tumor such as melanoma, head and neck, liver or kidney cancer.

The chain couples TRBV6-5 to TRBJ1-4, with 11 bases fitting TRBD1. With 1 base clipped from V and 5 bases from J, the junction kept 3 bases outside the gene matches. CDR1 MNHEY and CDR2 SVGAGI come from the germline V gene. CDR3 length: 16 amino acids. The CDR3 loop is CASSYYGQGANEKLFF. CDR3 DNA sequence: TGTGCCAGCAGTTACTACGGACAGGGGGCGAATGAAAAACTGTTTTTT.

The chain employs TRBV5-1 and TRBJ2-3, with D unresolved. V gave up 4 bases and J gave up 2 bases, with 5 bases separating them. Germline lookup yields CDR1 SGHRS and CDR2 YFSETQ. The CDR3 is 12 residues long. CDR3: CASSSLTDTQYF. The CDR3 DNA follows: TGCGCCAGCAGCAGTCTCACAGATACGCAGTATTTT.

The chain employs TRBV5-8 and TRBJ1-2, with 9 bases matching TRBD1. With V trimmed by 4 bases and J by 6 bases, 7 bases remained unmatched. This CDR3 region has 14 residues. The germline CDR1 and CDR2 sequences are SGHTS and YDEGEE. The CDR3 region is CASSTGQGIHGYTF. The CDR3 DNA is TGTGCCAGCAGCACTGGACAGGGGATACATGGCTACACCTTC.

This chain links TRBV27 with TRBJ2-1; no reliable D call. The CDR3 totals 16 residues. Looked up from germline, CDR1 is MNHEY and CDR2 is SMNVEV (reference sequence). V shed 2 bases and J shed 4 bases, with 15 bases lying between them. DNA of the CDR3: TGTGCCAGCAGTTTAACCCTCAACCGGGCATACAATGAGCAGTTCTTC. Protein: CASSLTLNRAYNEQFF.

This sequence joins TRBV7-9 and TRBJ2-1, with 8 bases lining up with TRBD1. The junction had 8 bases not matched to a gene; V was cut back by 5 bases and J by 8 bases. This CDR3 contains 14 residues. Germline values: CDR1 SEHNR, CDR2 FQNEAQ (reference sequence). The CDR3 nucleotides are TGTGCCAGCAGCCCGCGGACAGGGCGTGATGAGCAGTTCTTC. It translates to CASSPRTGRDEQFF.

The rearrangement links TRBV7-6 to TRBJ2-3, with D hard to call. The CDR3 is 14 residues long. Per the germline V gene, CDR1 is SGHVS and CDR2 is FNYEAQ. Trimming removed 5 bases at V and 2 bases at J, with 11 bases between. The CDR3: CASSPGRVTDTQYF. The CDR3, as DNA: TGTGCCAGCAGCCCAGGTCGGGTCACAGATACGCAGTATTTT.

V usage is TRBV6-1 and J usage is TRBJ1-1; tentative D call: TRBD1 (5 bases). The CDR3 extends over 14 amino acids. V dropped 5 bases and J dropped 5 bases, with 15 bases sitting between them. Looked up from germline, CDR1 is MNHNS and CDR2 is SASEGT. CDR3 amino acids: CASSQGEGGTEAFF. Here the CDR3 DNA reads TGTGCCAGCAGTCAAGGGGAGGGAGGGACTGAAGCTTTCTTT.

The chain links TRBV28 to TRBJ1-5, with D perhaps TRBD1 (5 bases). V was pared by 2 bases and J by 7 bases, with 15 bases between. CDR3 length equals 15 residues. From germline, CDR1 is MDHEN and CDR2 SYDVKM. CDR3 amino acids: CASSLGDLRNQPQHF. CDR3 bases: TGTGCCAGCAGTTTAGGGGACCTCCGTAACCAGCCCCAGCATTTT.

The chain combines TRBV7-3 with TRBJ1-2; D ambiguous. CDR1 is SGHTA and CDR2 is FQGTGA in the germline V gene. V shed 8 bases and J shed 0 bases, with 7 bases lying between them. The CDR3 length is 12 residues. The CDR3 sequence is CASLTPNYGYTF. The CDR3 DNA sequence: TGTGCCAGCCTGACACCTAACTATGGCTACACCTTC.

The chain uses TRBV29-1 and TRBJ1-4; D is possibly TRBD1 (6 bases). V lost 6 bases and J 7 bases, leaving 12 bases between the germline ends. The germline V gene has CDR1 SQVTM and CDR2 ANQGSEA. This CDR3 has 12 residues. The CDR3 coding sequence is TGCAGCGTACAGACAGGAGGTGAAAAACTGTTTTTT. It translates to CSVQTGGEKLFF. The full variable domain, rest sourced from reference TRBV29-1 and TRBJ1-4, is SAVISQKPSRDICQRGTSLTIQCQVDSQVTMMFWYRQQPGQSLTLIATANQGSEATYESGFVIDKFPISRPNLTFSTLTVSNMSPEDSSIYLCSVQTGGEKLFFGSGTQLSVL.

The J gene is TRBJ2-7, the V gene TRBV11-1; no definite D call. Trimming took 1 base from V and 1 from J, leaving 8 bases between them. The CDR3 loop spans 14 amino acids. The germline V gene has CDR1 SGHAT and CDR2 FQDESV (reference sequence). The CDR3 DNA follows: TGTGCCAGCAGCTTAGATTTCGGGTCCTACGAGCAGTACTTC. It translates to CASSLDFGSYEQYF.

This chain connects TRBV2 to TRBJ2-3, with D tentatively TRBD1 (6 bases). Per the germline V gene, CDR1 is SNHLY and CDR2 is FYNNEI. The V gene lost 8 bases and the J gene lost 6 bases, with 15 bases spanning the gap. CDR3 length: 13 amino acids. The CDR3 DNA reads as TGTGCCAGCCTGGACCAAAGGGGGGATACGCAGTATTTT. This encodes CASLDQRGDTQYF.

The chain combines TRBV5-1 with TRBJ1-6, with D perhaps TRBD1 (5 bases). The germline V and J ends were trimmed by 4 bases and 0 bases, with 14 bases remaining between them. The CDR3 totals 17 residues. CDR1 is SGHRS, CDR2 YFSETQ, per germline. The CDR3 DNA is TGCGCCAGCAGCCGGGACGGAAAAAGCTCCTATAATTCACCCCTCCACTTT. This encodes CASSRDGKSSYNSPLHF.

This chain joins TRBV20-1 and TRBJ1-1; D is uncertain. V was cut by 3 bases and J by 3 bases, with 5 bases left in between. The CDR3 runs 11 residues. Per germline, CDR1 DFQATT and CDR2 SNEGSKA (reference sequence). CDR3 in amino acids: CSAREDTEAFF. The CDR3, as DNA: TGCAGTGCTAGGGAGGACACTGAAGCTTTCTTT.

This chain links TRBV4-1 with TRBJ2-3; D gene unclear. V lost 0 bases, J lost 5 bases, and 15 bases lay in between. CDR1 MGHRA and CDR2 YSYEKL come from the germline V gene. The CDR3 extends over 16 amino acids. In nucleotides, the CDR3 is TGCGCCAGCAGCCAAGATCGGGCAGCCCGCGGAGATACGCAGTATTTT. It encodes CASSQDRAARGDTQYF.

The gene calls are TRBV10-3 and TRBJ2-2; the D gene is possibly TRBD1 (5 bases). Looked up from germline, CDR1 is ENHRY and CDR2 is SYGVKD. The ends were cut back, 6 bases at V and 1 base at J, with 15 bases in the middle. The CDR3 spans 16 residues. CDR3 amino acids: CAIRQGQKQNTGELFF. The CDR3 DNA is TGTGCCATCAGGCAGGGTCAAAAACAGAACACCGGGGAGCTGTTTTTT.

V usage is TRBV6-5 and J usage is TRBJ1-2; 8 bases line up with TRBD1. The CDR3 is 14 residues long. The germline CDR1 and CDR2 sequences are MNHEY and SVGAGI. Unmatched junction bases numbered 1, after V lost 0 bases and J lost 4 bases. The CDR3 nucleotides read TGTGCCAGCAGTTACTCGACAGGGGCCTATGGCTACACCTTC. It specifies CASSYSTGAYGYTF.

This chain connects TRBV19 to TRBJ2-1; D gene unclear. V was cut by 5 bases and J by 0 bases, with 20 bases left in between. The germline V gene has CDR1 LNHDA and CDR2 SQIVND (reference sequence). The CDR3 is 18 amino acids. The CDR3, as DNA: TGTGCCAGTAGTTTATATTGGGCGGAACTAAGCTCCTACAATGAGCAGTTCTTC. This encodes CASSLYWAELSSYNEQFF.

The chain has TRBV2 and TRBJ2-7; perhaps TRBD1 as D (5 bases). The CDR3 length is 13 residues. Germline V gene lookup returns CDR1 SNHLY and CDR2 FYNNEI. V was pared by 6 bases and J by 0 bases, with 9 bases between. The CDR3 sequence is CASSAQGSYEQYV. CDR3 bases: TGTGCCAGCAGCGCCCAGGGCTCCTACGAGCAGTACGTC.